The clone carrying this TCR beta chain was seen more than once but under ten times. Its antigen is unknown. The source of approximately 2 micrograms of genomic DNA for TCR beta libraries was cryopreserved PBMCs. The data were produced by immunoSEQ multiplex PCR, yet TCRdb's version contains in-frame clones alone and is incomplete. The table records over 100,000 clones, roughly 57% of them present only once. Germline CDR1 GTSNPN, CDR2 SVGIG (reference sequence). Trimming shortened V by 4 bases and J by 4 bases, and 8 bases separated the two germline ends. This CDR3 is 13 amino acids long. The sample belongs to a study of cytotoxic CD8 clonotypes in ibrutinib-treated CLL. Study-wide context: For this cohort, patients were ten to eleven relapsed/refractory and some 15 treatment-naive, while roughly 17 were IGHV unmutated. By median around 69 months, approximately 12 had progressed and around 15 stayed remitted; responses had been 2 complete and some 25 partial. Study-wide results and caveats: Baseline levels were approached again at progression, after clonality had risen at ibrutinib response.

V and J are TRBV30 and TRBJ1-6, with D unresolved. The specimen comprised PBMCs, sampled after 24 months of ibrutinib treatment. The receptor was derived from a human donor with chronic lymphocytic leukemia. The chain's CDR3 is CAWMGEYNSPLHF. For the CDR3, the DNA is TGTGCCTGGATGGGCGAGTATAATTCACCCCTCCACTTT.